This T cell receptor (beta chain) stems from a study of blood T cell repertoires in COVID-19. In the original processing: Using reference gene primer amplification, nucleated cell counts were estimated. Libraries were prepared by immunoSEQ multiplex PCR; TCRdb keeps only in-frame clonotypes and omits some of them. The V and J calls and the clone size are those of that table, but D and trimming were determined from the DNA. The sample includes approximately 500,000 clones, roughly 90% seen only once; the top ten take less than 2%. The participants were between about 18 and 90 years old and came from 24 US areas. Cohorts were assigned according to the clinical history that participants reported. Two negative PCRs, clearance, or symptom resolution had been documented for recovered Cohort 3 donors. The CDR3 is 15 residues long. V was cut by 0 bases and J by 9 bases, with 16 bases left in between. From germline, CDR1 is SGDLS and CDR2 YYNGEE.

The sequencing sample was made of PBMCs or T cells enriched from blood (not recorded which). The TCR originated in a middle-aged woman who had recovered from COVID-19. The chain has TRBV9 and TRBJ2-1, with D possibly being TRBD1 (6 bases). CDR3 coding DNA: TGTGCCAGCAGCGTAGTAGGGCAGGGGATGGGTGAGCAGTTCTTC. This codes for CASSVVGQGMGEQFF.